These T cell receptor beta chains were read from a single sample in a study of T cell repertoires in aging, cancer and after chemotherapy. TCRdb itself ran the multiplex PCR reads through MiXCR, one entry per CDR3 protein. The sample lists approximately 3,000 distinct CDR3 sequences, approximately 25% occurring once. The specimen was blood. These receptors were obtained from a human donor with a solid tumor. The CDR3 runs from the conserved cysteine through the conserved F or W.

>TRBV20-1
CSALGWGADTQYF
>TRBV19
CARGPQGIYEQYF
>TRBV4-1
CASSQGQTNTEAFF
>TRBV4-1
CASSEEGGSTDTQYF
>TRBV30
CAWSISWTQPQHF
>TRBV20-1
CSAGKGPTGGDQPQHF
>TRBV20-1
CSALAGTGDMDGYTF
>TRBV5-1
CASSLADQQYF
>TRBV5-4
CASSPKRAGGSYNEQFF
>TRBV5-1
CASNFRGGVPGNTIYF
>TRBV20-1
CSARDRGGPGEKLFF
>TRBV12-3/TRBV12-4
CASSLNRAIEKLFF
>TRBV19
CASSIGLAGSETQYF
>TRBV30
CAWKNSGETQYF
>TRBV24-1
CATSDLTVEQFF
>TRBV28
CASSLDRVYGYTF
>TRBV19
CASSRQSNTGELFF
>TRBV14
CASSPLGEGAPGYGYTF
>TRBV19
CASSIVGTNQPQHF
>TRBV18
CASSLGTSSSYNEQFF
>TRBV18
CASSQSKFSTDTQYF
>TRBV12-3/TRBV12-4
CASSLDGIGNQPQHF
>TRBV6-5
CASSYSGTGTSYEQYF
>TRBV12-3/TRBV12-4
CASISGASSDTQYF
>TRBV12-3/TRBV12-4
CASSLVGEQFF
>TRBV5-6
CASSLYRIGDEKLFF
>TRBV12-3/TRBV12-4
CASSLIQGARYEQYF
>TRBV19
CASSTSSGGSDEQYF
>TRBV20-1
CSARLQGKEGDKQFF
>TRBV24-1
CATSDKQGAGDTQYF
>TRBV18
CASSGDFQETQYF
>TRBV27
CASSTTGEGNEQFF
>TRBV10-3
CAISAQPGQGSHEQYF
>TRBV5-1
CASSLEVSGRAGNEQFF
>TRBV5-1
CASSLAILADTQYF
>TRBV6-2/TRBV6-3
CASTVGYEQYF
>TRBV6-6
CASLLTGARGSPLHF
>TRBV7-2
CASSSRGLGGGRAYEQYF
>TRBV5-1
CASSPLQGAGDGYTF
>TRBV5-1
CASRRTGTSSNEQFF
>TRBV29-1
CSVRDVEKLFF
>TRBV5-5
CASSLGGGGTGDIQYF
>TRBV7-9
CASSFVTGGETQYF
>TRBV20-1
CSARGGNSNQPQHF
>TRBV12-3/TRBV12-4
CASSLRQNSYNEQFF
>TRBV27
CASSSSRGRNQPQHF
>TRBV20-1
CSARDRGWRNEQFF
>TRBV20-1
CSARERGRDTGELFF
>TRBV20-1
CSALKGEHNQPQHF